The sequence of this T cell receptor beta chain was determined in a study of T-cell memory formation after mild COVID-19. About the study: TCR clusters largely stayed donor specific.

TCR alpha and TCR beta cDNA libraries carrying sample barcodes and UMIs were produced by 5'RACE using constant-segment primers. In TCRdb, the 5' RACE reads were re-called with MiXCR into one record per CDR3 protein. The repertoire consists of roughly 200,000 distinct CDR3 sequences, with 16% occurring once and the leading ten covering about 1.9%. This clonotype was recorded a few times. The antigen remains unidentified. Overall study results and limits: Clones contracting across day 15 to 85 had a balanced CD4/CD8 profile; later expanding clones leaned CD4+. Pre-infection memory held some responding clones, suggesting pre-existing cross-reactive T cells responded.

Trimming took 6 bases from V and 4 from J; bases not matched to a gene: 4. Germline V lookup: CDR1 DFQATT, CDR2 SNEGSKA (reference sequence). The CDR3 extends over 13 amino acids. Sample: PBMCs or a T cell subset sorted from them (not recorded which). This chain links TRBV20-1 with TRBJ2-7, with 12 bases aligning to TRBD2. This clonotype was sampled from an adult woman who had mild COVID-19 (a few samples of this study predate the infection). Cell type and time point are not known. CDR3 amino acids: CSARTSGDYEQYF. CDR3 coding DNA: TGCAGTGCCCGGACTAGCGGGGATTACGAGCAGTACTTC.